Following are 15 T cell receptor beta chains from one sample sequenced in a study of cytomegalovirus exposure and HLA in healthy donors (dated by TCRdb to the late 2010s). Library method: the immunoSEQ multiplex PCR assay. For the multiplex PCR, a mixture combining 60 forward primers for TCR Vbeta segments and 13 reverse primers for TCR Jbeta segments was used. TCRdb's version of the immuneACCESS table is confined to in-frame rearrangements and falls short of the full clone set. An unresolved V gene accounts for under half of the shortfall where checked; the remainder is of unknown origin. This sample lists approximately 150,000 clones; around three quarters were detected once. The ten top clones hold less than 2% of the sample. The material sequenced was PBMCs. Receptors originate from a man aged 35 to 55 in good health and CMV-seronegative.

This CDR3 is CATSSAAIPHNEQFF. Written as DNA, the CDR3 is TGTGCCACCAGCAGTGCCGCTATCCCTCACAATGAGCAGTTCTTC. V is TRBV15 and J is TRBJ2-1; D is ambiguous. V was clipped by 3 bases and J by 5 bases, with 14 bases between them. There are 15 residues in the CDR3. From germline, CDR1 is LNHNV and CDR2 YYDKDF (reference sequence). Supplemented by reference TRBV15 and TRBJ2-1, the full variable domain reads DAMVIQNPRYQVTQFGKPVTLSCSQTLNHNVMYWYQQKSSQAPKLLFHYYDKDFNNEADTPDNFQSRRPNTSFCFLDIRSPGLGDTAMYLCATSSAAIPHNEQFFGPGTRLTVL.

The chain employs TRBV18 and TRBJ2-7; 7 positions match TRBD1. Germline CDR1 reads KGHSH; CDR2 reads LQKENI. This CDR3 has 15 residues. J gave up 3 bases and V 3 bases, and 8 bases lay outside the gene matches. The CDR3 region is CASSPRQGMVYEQYF. CDR3 nucleotide sequence: TGTGCCAGCTCACCTCGACAGGGAATGGTCTACGAGCAGTACTTC. Variable domain in full (rest from reference TRBV18 and TRBJ2-7): NAGVMQNPRHLVRRRGQEARLRCSPMKGHSHVYWYRQLPEEGLKFMVYLQKENIIDESGMPKERFSAEFPKEGPSILRIQQVVRGDSAAYFCASSPRQGMVYEQYFGPGTRLTVT.

The chain joins TRBV5-1 to TRBJ2-3; 14 bases match TRBD2. V lost 4 bases, J lost 5 bases, and 3 bases stayed unmatched. Germline CDR1 is SGHRS and CDR2 is YFSETQ. The CDR3 extends over 15 amino acids. Here the CDR3 DNA reads TGCGCCAGCAGCCCGGGACTAGCGGGAGTAGATACGCAGTATTTT. This encodes CASSPGLAGVDTQYF.

The chain links TRBV7-2 to TRBJ2-7; D gene unclear. The germline V gene has CDR1 SGHTA and CDR2 FQGNSA. The CDR3 runs 14 residues. Trimming left V 1 base short and J 0 bases short, with 7 bases between. DNA of the CDR3: TGTGCCAGCAGCTTAGGTGCTAGCTCCTACGAGCAGTACGTC. The encoded protein is CASSLGASSYEQYV.

V usage is TRBV29-1 and J usage is TRBJ2-3; 9 bases are shared with TRBD1. Germline V gene data show CDR1 as SQVTM and CDR2 as ANQGSEA. The CDR3 covers 14 residues. With V trimmed by 5 bases and J by 4 bases, 7 bases remained unmatched. The CDR3 DNA is TGCAGCGTTTCCCCGGGACAGGGTCCAGATACGCAGTATTTT. Residues: CSVSPGQGPDTQYF.

The chain couples TRBV29-1 to TRBJ2-1; 11 bases match TRBD2. J lost 6 bases, V lost 2 bases, and 12 bases had no gene match. This CDR3 comprises 17 residues. Germline CDR1 reads SQVTM; CDR2 reads ANQGSEA. The CDR3 protein is CSVENGPGLAAFNEQFF. CDR3 coding DNA: TGCAGCGTTGAAAATGGGCCGGGACTAGCGGCTTTCAATGAGCAGTTCTTC.

This clone was observed a handful of times. J is TRBJ2-1 and V is TRBV29-1, with TRBD2 matching over 11 bases. Germline CDR1 SQVTM, CDR2 ANQGSEA. Germline trimming cut 7 bases from V and 5 bases from J; bases unmatched to any gene: 10. The CDR3 covers 15 residues. For the CDR3, the DNA is TGCAGCGGACACCTAGGGACTAGCGGAAACAATGAGCAGTTCTTC. Amino acids: CSGHLGTSGNNEQFF.

The chain has TRBV13 and TRBJ1-1; no reliable D call. Trimming shortened V by 7 bases and J by 0 bases, and 12 bases separated the two germline ends. This CDR3 is 14 amino acids long. Germline values: CDR1 PRHDT, CDR2 FYEKMQ (reference sequence). The CDR3 spells CASNPRHLNTEAFF. The CDR3 coding sequence is TGTGCCAGCAACCCCAGACACTTGAACACTGAAGCTTTCTTT.

The V gene is TRBV4-1, the J gene TRBJ2-7; 9 positions agree with TRBD2. Germline trimming cut 4 bases from V and 4 bases from J; bases unmatched to any gene: 8. Germline loops: CDR1 MGHRA, CDR2 YSYEKL. CDR3 size: 15 residues. The CDR3 bases are TGCGCCAGCAGCCCTACAGGGACTAGCCGTTACGAGCAGTACTTC. It encodes CASSPTGTSRYEQYF.

The chain uses TRBV28 and TRBJ2-2, with 8 bases fitting TRBD1. The CDR3 has 15 amino acids. CDR1 MDHEN and CDR2 SYDVKM come from the germline V gene. V gave up 7 bases and J gave up 5 bases; unmatched junction bases: 9. CDR3 nucleotide sequence: TGTGCCAGCATCGCGAGGACAGGGTGGACCGGGGAGCTGTTTTTT. This encodes CASIARTGWTGELFF.

The V gene is TRBV9, the J gene TRBJ2-1; 9 bases are a match to TRBD2. V was clipped by 3 bases and J by 2 bases; unmatched bases: 3. Germline V gene sequence: CDR1 SGDLS, CDR2 YYNGEE. CDR3 size: 15 residues. DNA of the CDR3: TGTGCCAGCAGCGCCCTAGCGGGAACCTACAATGAGCAGTTCTTC. This encodes CASSALAGTYNEQFF.

V gene TRBV2 combines with J gene TRBJ1-2; tentative D call: TRBD1 (5 bases). Per the germline V gene, CDR1 is SNHLY and CDR2 is FYNNEI. With 7 bases removed from V and 3 bases from J, the gap between germline ends came to 18 bases. The length of the CDR3 is 15 residues. The CDR3 bases are TGTGCCAGCAAGAAAATCCTGACAGCAGACTATGGCTACACCTTC. Residues: CASKKILTADYGYTF.

This chain joins TRBV18 and TRBJ2-5; TRBD2 might be the D (7 bases). TRBJ2-7 explains the end of the DNA better; the J call may be wrong. Germline CDR1 KGHSH, CDR2 LQKENI. The CDR3 is made up of 16 amino acids. The CDR3, as DNA: TGTGCCAGCTCACCACCATGGCAGGGGAGGGCAGACGAGCAGTACTTC. Translated, it gives CASSPPWQGRADEQYF.

This clone appeared a few times. The chain joins TRBV28 to TRBJ1-2; D unclear. V gave up 4 bases and J gave up 6 bases, with 15 bases separating them. CDR3 length: 14 residues. Germline CDR1 and CDR2: MDHEN and SYDVKM. The CDR3 region is CASSSAGKMDGYTF. The CDR3 region has the DNA TGTGCCAGCAGTTCCGCAGGCAAAATGGATGGCTACACCTTC.

V and J are TRBV2 and TRBJ1-1; D is undetermined. The germline V gene encodes CDR1 SNHLY and CDR2 FYNNEI. V dropped 1 base and J dropped 2 bases, with 5 bases sitting between them. There are 13 residues in the CDR3. CDR3 nucleotides: TGTGCCAGCAGTGAAGTAGTAAACACTGAAGCTTTCTTT. This translates into CASSEVVNTEAFF.